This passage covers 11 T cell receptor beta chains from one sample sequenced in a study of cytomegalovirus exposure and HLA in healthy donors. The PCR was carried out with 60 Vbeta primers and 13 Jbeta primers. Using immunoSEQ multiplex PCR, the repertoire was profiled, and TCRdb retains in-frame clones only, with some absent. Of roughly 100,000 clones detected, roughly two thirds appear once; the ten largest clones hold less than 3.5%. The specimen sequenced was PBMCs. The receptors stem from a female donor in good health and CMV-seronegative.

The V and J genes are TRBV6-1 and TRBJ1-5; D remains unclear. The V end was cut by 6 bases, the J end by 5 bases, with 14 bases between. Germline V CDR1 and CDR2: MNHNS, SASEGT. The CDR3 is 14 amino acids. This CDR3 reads CASRVSGSHQPQHF. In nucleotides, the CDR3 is TGTGCCAGCAGGGTGTCAGGAAGTCATCAGCCCCAGCATTTT.

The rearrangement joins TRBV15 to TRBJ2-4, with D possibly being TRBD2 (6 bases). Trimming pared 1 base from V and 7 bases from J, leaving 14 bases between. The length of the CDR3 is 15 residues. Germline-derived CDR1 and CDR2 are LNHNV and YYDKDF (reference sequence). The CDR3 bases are TGTGCCACCAGCAGAGTGGGCACGGGGGTGAACATTCAGTACTTC. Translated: CATSRVGTGVNIQYF. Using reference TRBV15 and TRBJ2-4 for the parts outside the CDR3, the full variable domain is DAMVIQNPRYQVTQFGKPVTLSCSQTLNHNVMYWYQQKSSQAPKLLFHYYDKDFNNEADTPDNFQSRRPNTSFCFLDIRSPGLGDTAMYLCATSRVGTGVNIQYFGAGTRLSVL.

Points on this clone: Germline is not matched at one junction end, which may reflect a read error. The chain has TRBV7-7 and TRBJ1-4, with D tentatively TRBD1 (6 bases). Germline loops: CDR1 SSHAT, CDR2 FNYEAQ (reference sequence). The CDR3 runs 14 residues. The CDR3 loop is CASSSGHFNEKLFF. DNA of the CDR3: TGTGCTAGCAGCTCGGGACACTTTAATGAAAAACTGTTTTTT.

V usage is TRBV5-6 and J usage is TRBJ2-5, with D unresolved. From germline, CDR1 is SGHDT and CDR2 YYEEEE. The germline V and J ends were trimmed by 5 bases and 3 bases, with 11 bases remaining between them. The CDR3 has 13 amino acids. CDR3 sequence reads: CASSFRYEETQYF. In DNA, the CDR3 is TGTGCCAGCAGTTTCAGGTACGAAGAGACCCAGTACTTC.

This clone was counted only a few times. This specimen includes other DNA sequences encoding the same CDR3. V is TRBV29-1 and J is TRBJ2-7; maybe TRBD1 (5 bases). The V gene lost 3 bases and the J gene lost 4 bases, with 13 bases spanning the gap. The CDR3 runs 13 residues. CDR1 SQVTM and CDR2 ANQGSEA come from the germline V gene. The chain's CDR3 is CSVEKGEGYEQYF. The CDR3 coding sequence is TGCAGCGTTGAGAAAGGGGAAGGGTACGAGCAGTACTTC.

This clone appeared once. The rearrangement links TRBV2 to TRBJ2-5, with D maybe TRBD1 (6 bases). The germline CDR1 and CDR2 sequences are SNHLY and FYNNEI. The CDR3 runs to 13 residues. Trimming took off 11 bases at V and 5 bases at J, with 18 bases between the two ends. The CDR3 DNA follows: TGTGCCGGCAACAGGGTTTTAGGGGAGACCCAGTACTTC. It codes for CAGNRVLGETQYF.

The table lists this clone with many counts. The CDR3 loop reads CASRQQIYEQYF. The CDR3 nucleotides read TGCGCCAGCAGACAACAGATCTACGAGCAGTACTTC. V gene TRBV10-2 combines with J gene TRBJ2-7; D is unclear. The CDR3 covers 12 residues. Germline V lookup: CDR1 WSHSY, CDR2 SAAADI. Trimming took 6 bases from V and 3 from J, leaving 9 bases between them.

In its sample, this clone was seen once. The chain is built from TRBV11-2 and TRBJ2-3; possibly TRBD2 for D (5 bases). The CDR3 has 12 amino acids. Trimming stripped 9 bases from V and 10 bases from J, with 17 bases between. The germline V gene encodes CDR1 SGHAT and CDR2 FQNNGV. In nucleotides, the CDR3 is TGTGCCAGTAGTAACCCGGGGATGGCGCAGTATTTT. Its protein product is CASSNPGMAQYF. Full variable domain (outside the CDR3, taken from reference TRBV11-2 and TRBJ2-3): EAGVAQSPRYKIIEKRQSVAFWCNPISGHATLYWYQQILGQGPKLLIQFQNNGVVDDSQLPKDRFSAERLKGVDSTLKIQPAKLEDSAVYLCASSNPGMAQYFGPGTRLTVL.

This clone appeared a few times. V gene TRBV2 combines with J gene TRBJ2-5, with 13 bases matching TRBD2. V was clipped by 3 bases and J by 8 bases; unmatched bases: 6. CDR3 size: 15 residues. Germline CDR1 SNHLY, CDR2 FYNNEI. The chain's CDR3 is CASSDTRTSGSTQYF. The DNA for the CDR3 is TGTGCCAGCAGTGATACACGGACTAGCGGGAGTACCCAGTACTTC.

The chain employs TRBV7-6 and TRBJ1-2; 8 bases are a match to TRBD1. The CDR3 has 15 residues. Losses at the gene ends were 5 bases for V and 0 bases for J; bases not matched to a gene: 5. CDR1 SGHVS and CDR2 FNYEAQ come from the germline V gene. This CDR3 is CASSGYRGTNYGYTF. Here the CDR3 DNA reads TGTGCCAGCAGCGGATACAGGGGGACTAACTATGGCTACACCTTC.

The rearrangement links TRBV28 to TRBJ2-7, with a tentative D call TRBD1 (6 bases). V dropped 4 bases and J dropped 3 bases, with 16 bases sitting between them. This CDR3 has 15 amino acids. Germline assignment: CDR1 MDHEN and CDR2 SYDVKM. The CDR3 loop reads CASSSPRGEGYEQYF. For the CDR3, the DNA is TGTGCCAGCAGTTCCCCCAGGGGAGAGGGCTACGAGCAGTACTTC.